The 19 T cell receptor beta chains given below trace back to one sample, sequenced in a study of response to subunit inactivated influenza vaccine. TCRdb reanalysed the RT-PCR reads using MiXCR and keeps one entry per CDR3 protein. The sample lists around 520,000 distinct CDR3 sequences; about 12% were seen once. The specimen comprised PBMCs from blood, sampled on the day of vaccination. These receptors were collected from a man in his fifties or sixties who received an inactivated influenza vaccine.

This clonotype was seen more than once but under ten times. V usage is TRBV12-3 or TRBV12-4 and J usage is TRBJ1-6, with no clear D. This CDR3 is 13 amino acids long. The V gene lost 6 bases and the J gene lost 2 bases, with 5 bases spanning the gap. The DNA for the CDR3 is TGTGCCAGCAGGAGGACCTATAATTCACCCCTCCACTTT. It translates to CASRRTYNSPLHF.

This rearrangement joins TRBV4-3 to TRBJ2-5, with D perhaps matching TRBD2 (6 bases). The CDR3 sequence is 15 residues long. Trimming pared 4 bases from V and 10 bases from J, leaving 22 bases between. Germline CDR1 reads LGHNA; CDR2 reads YSLEER. This chain's CDR3 is CASSRTRLGTSDQYF. DNA of the CDR3: TGCGCCAGCAGCCGCACTCGACTAGGGACGAGTGACCAGTACTTC.

This clonotype was seen at least ten times. V is TRBV28 and J is TRBJ2-5; 9 bases fit TRBD2. This CDR3 is built from 16 residues. V gave up 2 bases and J gave up 4 bases; unmatched junction bases: 8. Germline V CDR1 and CDR2: MDHEN, SYDVKM. The CDR3 here is CASSLRRREGRETQYF. The CDR3 bases are TGTGCCAGCAGTTTAAGGAGGCGGGAGGGCCGAGAGACCCAGTACTTC. Full variable domain (missing parts from reference TRBV28 and TRBJ2-5): DVKVTQSSRYLVKRTGEKVFLECVQDMDHENMFWYRQDPGLGLRLIYFSYDVKMKEKGDIPEGYSVSREKKERFSLILESASTNQTSMYLCASSLRRREGRETQYFGPGTRLLVL.

The table lists this clonotype with many counts. This chain uses TRBV6-1 with TRBJ2-1; 8 positions agree with TRBD1. CDR3 length equals 14 residues. CDR1 is MNHNS, CDR2 SASEGT, per germline. Trimming at V came to 5 bases and at J to 6 bases, leaving 6 bases not matched to a gene. The CDR3 DNA sequence: TGTGCCAGCAGTACACCGGACAGGGCCAATGAGCAGTTCTTC. Protein: CASSTPDRANEQFF.

The table lists this clonotype with a few counts. J is TRBJ2-5 and V is TRBV18, with TRBD1 as a possible D gene (6 bases). V shed 1 base and J shed 2 bases, with 14 bases lying between them. In germline, CDR1 is KGHSH, CDR2 LQKENI. The CDR3 spans 16 residues. CDR3 sequence: CASSPRDNYWQETQYF. CDR3 DNA sequence: TGTGCCAGCTCACCACGGGACAATTATTGGCAAGAGACCCAGTACTTC.

This clonotype has at least ten counts. This sequence joins TRBV20-1 and TRBJ2-3; 7 nucleotides align to TRBD2. The CDR3 extends over 15 amino acids. J gave up 0 bases and V 2 bases, and 5 bases lay outside the gene matches. Germline loops: CDR1 DFQATT, CDR2 SNEGSKA (reference sequence). As DNA, the CDR3 is TGCAGTGCTAGACGGCGGGAGCTTAGCACAGATACGCAGTATTTT. The encoded protein is CSARRRELSTDTQYF.

This clonotype was detected ten times or more. The genes are TRBV7-8 and TRBJ2-2; no definite D call. The ends were cut back, 5 bases at V and 1 base at J, with 8 bases in the middle. Germline V gene lookup returns CDR1 SGHVS and CDR2 FQNEAQ. The CDR3 spans 14 residues. CDR3 DNA sequence: TGTGCCAGCAGCCCATTCAGGAACACCGGGGAGCTGTTTTTT. Amino acids: CASSPFRNTGELFF.

The chain uses TRBV12-3 or TRBV12-4 and TRBJ2-5; D remains unclear. V lost 2 bases to trimming and J lost 5 bases, with 15 bases between them. The CDR3 has 15 residues. CDR3 protein: CASSLSMGMGETQYF. In nucleotides, the CDR3 is TGTGCCAGCAGTTTAAGTATGGGGATGGGGGAGACCCAGTACTTC.

The sample holds a few counts of this clonotype. V gene TRBV7-9 combines with J gene TRBJ1-1, with D hard to call. The germline V and J ends were trimmed by 5 bases and 6 bases, with 16 bases remaining between them. Germline CDR1 reads SEHNR; CDR2 reads FQNEAQ (reference sequence). The CDR3 sequence is 14 residues long. CDR3 sequence (DNA): TGTGCCAGCAGCCACGATTCGAATCGGGCTGAAGCTTTCTTT. Protein product: CASSHDSNRAEAFF. The full variable domain, completed using reference TRBV7-9 and TRBJ1-1, is DTGVSQNPRHKITKRGQNVTFRCDPISEHNRLYWYRQTLGQGPEFLTYFQNEAQLEKSRLLSDRFSAERPKGSFSTLEIQRTEQGDSAMYLCASSHDSNRAEAFFGQGTRLTVV.

Only a few counts were recorded for this clonotype. The gene calls are TRBV7-8 and TRBJ2-3, with 7 bases that match TRBD1. The CDR3 length is 15 residues. V shed 6 bases and J 7 bases; nucleotides not matched to a gene: 13. CDR1 is SGHVS, CDR2 FQNEAQ, per germline. CDR3 bases: TGTGCCAGCAGTCGACTGGGGCAGGGGGACCATACGCAGTATTTT. Amino acids: CASSRLGQGDHTQYF.

The chain employs TRBV27 and TRBJ2-5; D possibly corresponds to TRBD2 (6 bases). The V end lost 5 bases, the J end lost 4 bases, and 17 bases lay between the germline ends. Germline CDR1 reads MNHEY; CDR2 reads SMNVEV (reference sequence). CDR3 size: 15 residues. In DNA, the CDR3 is TGTGCCAGCAGTGGACCCGGACTGGGAGGAGAGACCCAGTACTTC. Residues: CASSGPGLGGETQYF.

There are many counts of this clonotype. This sequence joins TRBV15 and TRBJ2-4; TRBD1 matches at 9 bases. The CDR3 consists of 16 residues. V lost 5 bases, J lost 3 bases, and 8 bases stayed unmatched. From germline, CDR1 is LNHNV and CDR2 YYDKDF (reference sequence). The CDR3 sequence: CATSSRPGQGKNIQYF. CDR3 nucleotide sequence: TGTGCCACCAGCTCTAGGCCGGGACAGGGCAAAAACATTCAGTACTTC.

This chain connects TRBV6-5 to TRBJ2-5; D is ambiguous. V lost 5 bases and J lost 8, with 12 bases in between. Germline V gene lookup returns CDR1 MNHEY and CDR2 SVGAGI. The CDR3 loop spans 12 amino acids. The CDR3: CASSGDVGTQYF. The CDR3 coding sequence is TGTGCCAGCAGTGGCGACGTAGGAACCCAGTACTTC.

The CDR3: CASRDGPEYLEQYF. DNA for the CDR3: TGTGCCAGCAGGGACGGTCCCGAGTATTTGGAGCAGTACTTC. The chain couples TRBV6-1 to TRBJ2-7, with unresolved D. Germline CDR1 is MNHNS and CDR2 is SASEGT. Trimming left V 6 bases short and J 7 bases short, with 19 bases between. The CDR3 sequence is 14 residues long.

V usage is TRBV12-3 or TRBV12-4 and J usage is TRBJ2-1, with unresolved D. The length of the CDR3 is 13 residues. Trimming pared 6 bases from V and 3 bases from J, leaving 9 bases between. The chain's CDR3 is CASRPRVYNEQFF. CDR3 in DNA: TGTGCCAGCAGGCCAAGGGTCTACAATGAGCAGTTCTTC.

The chain carries TRBV29-1 and TRBJ1-2; D is uncertain. The germline V gene encodes CDR1 SQVTM and CDR2 ANQGSEA. Trimming pared 3 bases from V and 0 bases from J, leaving 5 bases between. CDR3 length: 12 residues. CDR3 in amino acids: CSVDTSNYGYTF. Here the CDR3 DNA reads TGCAGCGTTGATACATCTAACTATGGCTACACCTTC.

This chain links TRBV9 with TRBJ2-2; D is possibly TRBD1 (5 bases). Germline assignment: CDR1 SGDLS and CDR2 YYNGEE. Trimming left V 0 bases short and J 4 bases short, with 10 bases between. The CDR3 runs 15 residues. Here the CDR3 reads CASSVGQGGTGELFF. CDR3 nucleotide sequence: TGTGCCAGCAGCGTAGGGCAGGGTGGCACCGGGGAGCTGTTTTTT.

V usage is TRBV4-3 and J usage is TRBJ2-5, with 7 positions matching TRBD1. J gave up 3 bases and V 0 bases, and 4 bases lay outside the gene matches. This CDR3 has 15 amino acids. Germline V gene lookup returns CDR1 LGHNA and CDR2 YSLEER. CDR3 DNA: TGCGCCAGCAGCCAAGACATAGACAGGGAAGAGACCCAGTACTTC. It encodes CASSQDIDREETQYF.

This clonotype was observed at least ten times. This chain connects TRBV24-1 to TRBJ2-5, with D unresolved. Germline CDR1 and CDR2: KGHDR and SFDVKD. The CDR3 extends over 13 amino acids. Between the trimmed V and J ends, which lost 0 bases and 3 bases, there was a span of 4 bases. CDR3 region: CATSDLGEETQYF. The DNA of the CDR3 is TGTGCCACCAGTGATTTGGGGGAAGAGACCCAGTACTTC.